The clone carrying this T cell receptor beta chain was seen repeatedly, ten times or more. Its antigen remains unknown. This sample was included in a study of early T cells in non-severe SARS-CoV-2 infection. Study background: Sequencing input comprised bulk RNA from unsorted whole blood; chain pairing was not available.

After removal of 3 bases from V and 7 bases from J, the junction contained 9 bases not matched to a gene. From germline, CDR1 is SGDLS and CDR2 YYNGEE. This CDR3 region has 15 residues. Overall study results and limits: Private and CD4 specificities were missed by VDJdb matching, which favored anti-spike CD8 responses.

Attached unique molecular identifiers marked individual cDNA molecules. TCRdb re-called the 5' RACE reads through MiXCR, storing one row per CDR3 protein. The sample contains approximately 75,000 distinct CDR3 sequences, about 14% of which appear only once. This rearrangement joins TRBV9 to TRBJ2-1; 8 positions match TRBD1. This clonotype was sampled from an adult who was a healthcare worker with PCR-confirmed SARS-CoV-2 infection or an uninfected control (not recorded which). Here the sequenced sample was whole blood, taken at baseline. The CDR3 nucleotides read TGTGCCAGCAGCGCCCGGACAGGGAAAATGAATGAGCAGTTCTTC. Its translation: CASSARTGKMNEQFF.